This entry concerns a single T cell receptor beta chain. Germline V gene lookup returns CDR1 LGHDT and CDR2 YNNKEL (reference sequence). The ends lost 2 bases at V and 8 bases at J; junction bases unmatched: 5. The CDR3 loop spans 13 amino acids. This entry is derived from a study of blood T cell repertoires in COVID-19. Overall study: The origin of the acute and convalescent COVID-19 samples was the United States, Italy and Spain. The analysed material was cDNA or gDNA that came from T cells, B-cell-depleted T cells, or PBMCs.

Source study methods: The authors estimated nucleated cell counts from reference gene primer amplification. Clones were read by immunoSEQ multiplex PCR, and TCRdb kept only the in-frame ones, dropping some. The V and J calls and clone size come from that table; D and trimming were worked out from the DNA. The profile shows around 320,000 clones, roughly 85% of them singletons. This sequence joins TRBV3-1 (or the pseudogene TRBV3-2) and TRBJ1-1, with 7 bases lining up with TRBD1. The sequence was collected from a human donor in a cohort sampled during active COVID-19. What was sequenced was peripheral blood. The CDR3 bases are TGTGCCAGCAGCCAACCCGGGACAGCGGAAGCTTTCTTT. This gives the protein CASSQPGTAEAFF.